These 8 T cell receptor beta chains share one sample of origin, sequenced in a study of T cells after yellow fever vaccination. TCRdb called the 5' RACE reads again in MiXCR, with one record for every CDR3 protein. Of approximately 150,000 distinct CDR3 sequences listed, approximately 6.2% were seen once; the top ten hold roughly 3%. Sequencing was performed on CD4+ T cells sorted from PBMCs, taken on the day of the first yellow fever vaccination. These TCRs come from a man between 18 and 35 years old who received the YFV17D yellow fever vaccine.

In this sample, this clonotype turned up a few times. The chain employs TRBV7-2 and TRBJ1-6; D not resolved. Trimming left V 0 bases short and J 14 bases short, with 11 bases between. The CDR3 sequence is 13 residues long. The germline V gene encodes CDR1 SGHTA and CDR2 FQGNSA. CDR3 sequence: CASSLAKAFTLHF. In DNA form, the CDR3 reads TGTGCCAGCAGCTTAGCAAAGGCATTCACCCTCCACTTT.

J is TRBJ2-7 and V is TRBV4-1; no firm D call. Trimming cost V 0 bases and J 4 bases, with 31 bases left between them. The CDR3 is 21 amino acids. The germline CDR1 and CDR2 sequences are MGHRA and YSYEKL. The CDR3 DNA is TGCGCCAGCAGCCAAGAGTCCGGGCCTCGGTTAATCATACGAGCATTATACGAGCAGTACTTC. It translates to CASSQESGPRLIIRALYEQYF.

This clonotype has ten or more counts. V usage is TRBV7-9 and J usage is TRBJ1-4; TRBD1 might be the D (5 bases). Trimming took 1 base from V and 7 from J, leaving 13 bases between them. The germline V gene has CDR1 SEHNR and CDR2 FQNEAQ (reference sequence). CDR3 size: 15 residues. CDR3 protein: CASSLVGTAGEKLFF. The CDR3 bases are TGTGCCAGCAGCTTAGTAGGGACTGCTGGTGAAAAACTGTTTTTT.

This clonotype was observed many times. V is TRBV10-2 and J is TRBJ2-7; TRBD1 aligns across 12 bases. There are 15 residues in the CDR3. V dropped 6 bases and J dropped 7; count of bases not matched to a gene: 10. Germline CDR1 is WSHSY and CDR2 is SAAADI. This chain's CDR3 is CASSAPGQGAREQYF. CDR3 nucleotide sequence: TGCGCCAGCAGCGCACCGGGACAGGGGGCGCGGGAGCAGTACTTC.

This clonotype has just a few counts. The chain couples TRBV12-3 or TRBV12-4 to TRBJ2-3; the match to TRBD2 covers 7 bases. The CDR3 is 16 amino acids. V shed 3 bases, J shed 0 bases, and the junction held 6 bases outside the gene matches. CDR3: CASSFVAGYSTDTQYF. In nucleotides, the CDR3 is TGTGCCAGCAGTTTCGTAGCGGGCTATAGCACAGATACGCAGTATTTT.

At least ten counts were recorded for this clonotype. The gene calls are TRBV28 and TRBJ2-3, with 10 bases that match TRBD1. The CDR3 runs to 16 residues. V shed 2 bases, J shed 2 bases, and the junction held 4 bases outside the gene matches. CDR1 is MDHEN, CDR2 SYDVKM, per germline. In nucleotides, the CDR3 is TGTGCCAGCAGTTTACCTGGGACAGGGGCCACAGATACGCAGTATTTT. This sequence encodes CASSLPGTGATDTQYF.

This clonotype was observed a handful of times. The CDR3 sequence: CASSMYTGNTEAFF. The CDR3 DNA follows: TGTGCCAGTAGTATGTATACAGGCAACACTGAAGCTTTCTTT. This chain joins TRBV19 and TRBJ1-1; D perhaps matches TRBD1 (5 bases). Trimming took 3 bases from V and 2 from J, leaving 10 bases between them. The length of the CDR3 is 14 residues. The germline V gene encodes CDR1 LNHDA and CDR2 SQIVND (reference sequence).

Only a few counts were recorded for this clonotype. The rearrangement uses TRBV5-1 and TRBJ1-1; no firm D call. V was shortened by 0 bases and J by 3 bases, with 12 bases between the two germline ends. The CDR3 covers 15 residues. The V gene's germline CDR1 is SGHRS and CDR2 YFSETQ. The CDR3 DNA is TGCGCCAGCAGCTTGGTAGCGGACTTATACACTGAAGCTTTCTTT. It translates to CASSLVADLYTEAFF.